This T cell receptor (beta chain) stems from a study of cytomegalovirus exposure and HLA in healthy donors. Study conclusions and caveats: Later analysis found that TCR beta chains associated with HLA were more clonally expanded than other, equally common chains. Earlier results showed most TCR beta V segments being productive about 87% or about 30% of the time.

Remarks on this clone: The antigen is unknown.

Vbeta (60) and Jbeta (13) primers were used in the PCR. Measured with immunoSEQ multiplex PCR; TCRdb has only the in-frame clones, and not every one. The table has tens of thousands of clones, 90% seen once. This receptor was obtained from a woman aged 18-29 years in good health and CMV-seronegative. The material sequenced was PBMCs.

The CDR3 reads CASSYRTGGNTEAFF. The CDR3 DNA reads TGTGCCAGCAGTTACCGGACAGGGGGGAACACTGAAGCTTTCTTT. V and J are TRBV28 and TRBJ1-1, with 10 positions matching TRBD1. CDR1 MDHEN and CDR2 SYDVKM come from the germline V gene. J lost 1 base, V lost 4 bases, and 3 bases had no gene match. The CDR3 extends over 15 amino acids.